This TCR beta chain originates from a study of blood T cell repertoires in COVID-19. Study at large: Nucleic acid was either cDNA or gDNA, and it came from T cells, B-cell-depleted T cells, or PBMCs.

Authors' analysis steps: By means of reference gene primer amplification, nucleated cell counts were estimated. Here immunoSEQ multiplex PCR was the method, and the copy in TCRdb shows in-frame clones only, minus some. The D gene and trimming were derived from the DNA, and the V and J assignments and clone size from that table. Here the sample spans roughly 55,000 clones, roughly 80% being singletons. The CDR3 sequence is 14 residues long. Germline CDR1 SNHLY, CDR2 FYNNEI. J lost 5 bases, V lost 4 bases, and 7 bases had no gene match. The TCR sequence derives from a woman in her sixties or seventies with acute or convalescent COVID-19. Sequencing input: peripheral blood. This chain joins TRBV2 and TRBJ1-2; 7 positions agree with TRBD1. The CDR3 loop is CASSASRTGYGYTF. In DNA, the CDR3 is TGTGCCAGCAGTGCCAGCAGGACAGGTTATGGCTACACCTTC.